The text below deals with one T cell receptor (beta chain). What it recognizes is unknown. This sample was included in a study of T cell repertoires in cytomegalovirus infection. Study at large: Both a matching HLA type and CMV infection were indicated by public TCR beta signatures.

V was trimmed by 1 base and J by 3 bases, leaving 9 bases between them. In germline, CDR1 is MNHEY, CDR2 SMNVEV (reference sequence). The CDR3 extends over 15 amino acids. TCRdb used MiXCR to reprocess the reads, holding one entry per CDR3 protein. The sample comprises about 110,000 distinct CDR3 sequences, approximately 28% of which are singletons, and approximately 78% rests with the top ten. This material consisted of CD8+ T cells from cultured PBMCs, taken from culture after CMV antigen stimulation. This clonotype was obtained from a human donor in good health (CMV status not recorded). Some clones in this sample may be carry-over from other donors' samples. The chain is built from TRBV27 and TRBJ2-2, with a weak D call TRBD1 (5 bases). CDR3 residues: CASSLWSGYTGELFF. The CDR3 bases are TGTGCCAGCAGTTTATGGTCAGGGTACACCGGGGAGCTGTTTTTT.